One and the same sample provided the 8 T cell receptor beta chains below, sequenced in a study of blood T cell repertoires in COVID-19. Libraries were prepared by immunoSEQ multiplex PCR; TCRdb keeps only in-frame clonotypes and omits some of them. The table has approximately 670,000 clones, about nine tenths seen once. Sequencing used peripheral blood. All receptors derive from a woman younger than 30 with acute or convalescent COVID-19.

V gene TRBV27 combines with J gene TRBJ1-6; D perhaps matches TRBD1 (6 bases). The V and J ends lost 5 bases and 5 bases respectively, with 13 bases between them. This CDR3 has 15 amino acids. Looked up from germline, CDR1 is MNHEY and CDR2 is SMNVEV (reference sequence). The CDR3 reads CASSRSDRDNSPLHF. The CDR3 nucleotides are TGTGCCAGCAGTAGGTCGGACAGAGATAATTCACCCCTCCACTTT.

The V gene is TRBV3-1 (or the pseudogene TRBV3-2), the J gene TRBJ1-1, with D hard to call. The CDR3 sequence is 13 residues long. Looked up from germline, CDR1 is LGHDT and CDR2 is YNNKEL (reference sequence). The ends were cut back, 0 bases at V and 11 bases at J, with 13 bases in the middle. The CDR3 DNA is TGTGCCAGCAGCCAAGAGGGTGGGCGCCGCGCTTTCTTT. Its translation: CASSQEGGRRAFF.

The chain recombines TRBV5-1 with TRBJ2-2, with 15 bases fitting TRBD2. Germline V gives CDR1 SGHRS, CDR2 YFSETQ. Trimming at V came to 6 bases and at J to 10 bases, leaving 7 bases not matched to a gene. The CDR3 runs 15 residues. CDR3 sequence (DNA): TGCGCCAGCACCCGGGGACTAGCGGGGGGTGAGGAGCTGTTTTTT. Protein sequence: CASTRGLAGGEELFF.

Here the CDR3 reads CASSHGRSAYEQYF. Here the CDR3 DNA reads TGTGCCAGCAGCCATGGCAGATCCGCCTACGAGCAGTACTTC. The chain recombines TRBV3-1 (or the pseudogene TRBV3-2) with TRBJ2-7; D is unclear. There are 14 residues in the CDR3. Deletions cut 3 bases from V and 2 bases from J, with 11 bases between. In germline, CDR1 is LGHDT, CDR2 YNNKEL (reference sequence).

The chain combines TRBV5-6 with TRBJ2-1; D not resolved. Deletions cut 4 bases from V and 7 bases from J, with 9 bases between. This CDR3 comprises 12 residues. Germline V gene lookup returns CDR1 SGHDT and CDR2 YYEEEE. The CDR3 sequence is CASSLTSNEQFF. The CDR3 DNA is TGTGCCAGCAGCCTTACAAGTAATGAGCAGTTCTTC.

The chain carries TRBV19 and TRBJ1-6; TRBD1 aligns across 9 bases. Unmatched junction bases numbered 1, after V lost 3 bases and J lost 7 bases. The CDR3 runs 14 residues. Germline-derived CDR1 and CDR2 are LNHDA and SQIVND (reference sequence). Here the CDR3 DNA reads TGTGCCAGTAGTATGGACAGGGGCAATTCACCCCTCCACTTT. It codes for CASSMDRGNSPLHF.

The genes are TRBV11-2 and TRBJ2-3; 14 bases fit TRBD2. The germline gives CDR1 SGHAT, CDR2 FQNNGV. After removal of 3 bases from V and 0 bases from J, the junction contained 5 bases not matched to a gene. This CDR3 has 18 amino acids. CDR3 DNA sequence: TGTGCCAGCAGCTTGGGACTAGCGGGGGATCCTAGCACAGATACGCAGTATTTT. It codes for CASSLGLAGDPSTDTQYF.

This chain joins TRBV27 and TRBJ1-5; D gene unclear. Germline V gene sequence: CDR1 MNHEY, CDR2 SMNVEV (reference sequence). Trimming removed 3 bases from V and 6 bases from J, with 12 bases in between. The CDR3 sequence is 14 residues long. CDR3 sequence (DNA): TGTGCCAGCAGTTTGAACTCGCCCATTCAGCCCCAGCATTTT. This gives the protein CASSLNSPIQPQHF.